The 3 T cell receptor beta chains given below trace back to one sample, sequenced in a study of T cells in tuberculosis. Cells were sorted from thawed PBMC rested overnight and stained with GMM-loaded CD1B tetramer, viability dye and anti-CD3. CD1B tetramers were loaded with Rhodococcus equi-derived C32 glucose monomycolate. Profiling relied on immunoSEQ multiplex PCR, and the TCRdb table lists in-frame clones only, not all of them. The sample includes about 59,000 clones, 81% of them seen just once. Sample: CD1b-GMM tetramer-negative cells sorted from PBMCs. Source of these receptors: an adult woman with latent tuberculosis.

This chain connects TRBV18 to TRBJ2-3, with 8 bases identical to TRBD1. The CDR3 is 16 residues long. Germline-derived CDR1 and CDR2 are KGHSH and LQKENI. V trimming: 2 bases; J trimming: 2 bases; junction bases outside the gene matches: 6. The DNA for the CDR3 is TGTGCCAGCTCACCATCTATGACAGGGGACACAGATACGCAGTATTTT. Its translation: CASSPSMTGDTDTQYF.

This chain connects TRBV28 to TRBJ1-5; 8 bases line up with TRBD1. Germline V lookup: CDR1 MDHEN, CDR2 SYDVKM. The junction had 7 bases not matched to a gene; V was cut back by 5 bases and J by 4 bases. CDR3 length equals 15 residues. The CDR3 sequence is CASSPTGARNQPQHF. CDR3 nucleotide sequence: TGTGCCAGCAGTCCGACAGGGGCTCGAAATCAGCCCCAGCATTTT. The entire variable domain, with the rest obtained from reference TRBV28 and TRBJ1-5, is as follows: DVKVTQSSRYLVKRTGEKVFLECVQDMDHENMFWYRQDPGLGLRLIYFSYDVKMKEKGDIPEGYSVSREKKERFSLILESASTNQTSMYLCASSPTGARNQPQHFGDGTRLSIL.

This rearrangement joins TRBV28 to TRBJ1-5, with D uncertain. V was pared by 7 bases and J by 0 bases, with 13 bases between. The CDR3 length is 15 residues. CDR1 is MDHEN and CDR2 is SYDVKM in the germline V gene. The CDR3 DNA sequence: TGTGCCAGCACCCGATCAGCAGGTAGCAATCAGCCCCAGCATTTT. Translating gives CASTRSAGSNQPQHF.